This T cell receptor beta chain came from a study of T cells in Graves' hyperthyroidism and ophthalmopathy. Whole-study results and caveats: Most clonotypes that expanded in the thyroid above 0.001 also showed up in blood. The model foresaw ophthalmopathy a median around 6.4 months prior to onset.

The CDR3 loop spans 15 amino acids. With 0 bases removed from V and 1 base from J, the gap between germline ends came to 5 bases. Germline CDR1 is KGHDR and CDR2 is SFDVKD. Amplified TCR beta CDR3 regions derived from RNA transcripts. With the HTBI primer set, the TCR CDR3 went through a first round of RT-PCR. MiXCR, run by TCRdb on the multiplex PCR reads, gives a single entry per CDR3 protein. Of 700,000 or so distinct CDR3 sequences in the sample, approximately 14% were seen once. A patient was excluded if there was uncontrolled infection, other autoimmune disease, pregnancy or lactation. Fresh peripheral blood, 10 ml, yielded the PBMCs. The sample holds a few counts of this clonotype. Its antigen is undetermined.

The chain joins TRBV24-1 to TRBJ2-2; D ambiguous. The sequencing sample was made of blood. This TCR came from a woman between 50 and 59 years old with Graves' ophthalmopathy. The CDR3 sequence is CATSDLIGNTGELFF. CDR3 sequence (DNA): TGTGCCACCAGTGATTTGATAGGGAACACCGGGGAGCTGTTTTTT.